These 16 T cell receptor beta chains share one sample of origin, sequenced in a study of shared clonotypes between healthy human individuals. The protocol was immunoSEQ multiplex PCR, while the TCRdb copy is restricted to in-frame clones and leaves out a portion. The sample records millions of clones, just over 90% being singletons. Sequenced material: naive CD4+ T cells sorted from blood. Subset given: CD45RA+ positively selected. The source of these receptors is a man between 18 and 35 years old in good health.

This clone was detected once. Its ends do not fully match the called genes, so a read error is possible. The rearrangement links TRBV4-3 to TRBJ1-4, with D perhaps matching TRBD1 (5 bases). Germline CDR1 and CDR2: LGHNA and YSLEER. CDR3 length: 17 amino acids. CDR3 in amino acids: CASGQDIREGKTVELFF. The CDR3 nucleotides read TGCGCCAGCGGCCAAGACATCCGGGAGGGGAAAACTGTTGAACTGTTTTTT.

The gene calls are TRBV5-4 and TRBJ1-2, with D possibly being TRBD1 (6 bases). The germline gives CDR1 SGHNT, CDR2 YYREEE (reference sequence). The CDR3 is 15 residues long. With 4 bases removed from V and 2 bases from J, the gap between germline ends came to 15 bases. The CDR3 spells CASSKAGGANYGYTF. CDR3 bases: TGTGCCAGCAGCAAGGCGGGGGGCGCGAACTATGGCTACACCTTC.

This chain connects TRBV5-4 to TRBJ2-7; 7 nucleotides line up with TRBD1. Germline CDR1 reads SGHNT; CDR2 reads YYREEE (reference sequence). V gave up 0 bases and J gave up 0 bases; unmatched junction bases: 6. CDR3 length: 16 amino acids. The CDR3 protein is CASSLGGTVSSYEQYF. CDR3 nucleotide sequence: TGTGCCAGCAGCTTGGGGGGGACAGTGAGCTCCTACGAGCAGTACTTC.

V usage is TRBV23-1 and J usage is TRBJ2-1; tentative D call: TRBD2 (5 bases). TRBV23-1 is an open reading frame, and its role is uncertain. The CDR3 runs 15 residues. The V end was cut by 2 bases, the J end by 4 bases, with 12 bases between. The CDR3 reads CASSQGNGKYNEQFF. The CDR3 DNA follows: TGCGCCAGCAGTCAAGGTAACGGGAAGTACAATGAGCAGTTCTTC.

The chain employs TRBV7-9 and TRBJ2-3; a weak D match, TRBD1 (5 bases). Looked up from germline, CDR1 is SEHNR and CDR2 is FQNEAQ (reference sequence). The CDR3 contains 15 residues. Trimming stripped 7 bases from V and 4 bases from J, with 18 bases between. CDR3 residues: CASTPSRERPDTQYF. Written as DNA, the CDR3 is TGTGCCAGCACCCCAAGCAGGGAAAGGCCAGATACGCAGTATTTT.

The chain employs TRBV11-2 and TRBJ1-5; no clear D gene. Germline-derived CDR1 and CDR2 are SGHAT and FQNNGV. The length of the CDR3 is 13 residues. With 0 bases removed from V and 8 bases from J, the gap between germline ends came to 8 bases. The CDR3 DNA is TGTGCCAGCAGCTTAGACAAGTGGGAGCCCCAGCATTTT. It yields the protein CASSLDKWEPQHF.

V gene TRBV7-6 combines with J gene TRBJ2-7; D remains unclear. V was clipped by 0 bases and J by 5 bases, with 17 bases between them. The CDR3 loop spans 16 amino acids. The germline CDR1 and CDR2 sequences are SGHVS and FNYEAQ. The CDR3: CASSLATPGRLDEQYF. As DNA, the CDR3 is TGTGCCAGCAGCTTAGCCACCCCCGGCCGCTTGGACGAGCAGTACTTC.

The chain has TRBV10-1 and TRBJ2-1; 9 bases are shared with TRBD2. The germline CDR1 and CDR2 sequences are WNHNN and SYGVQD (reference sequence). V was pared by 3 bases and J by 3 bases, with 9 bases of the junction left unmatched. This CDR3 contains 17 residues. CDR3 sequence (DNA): TGCGCCAGCAGTGAAGCCTACGGCGGGGGGGTCTACAATGAGCAGTTCTTC. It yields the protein CASSEAYGGGVYNEQFF.

The CDR3 protein is CASSQPRTTTDTQYF. As DNA, the CDR3 is TGCGCCAGCAGCCAGCCCCGGACTACCACAGATACGCAGTATTTT. The V and J genes are TRBV4-1 and TRBJ2-3, with D maybe TRBD2 (6 bases). CDR3 size: 15 residues. Trimming stripped 3 bases from V and 2 bases from J, with 12 bases between. CDR1 MGHRA and CDR2 YSYEKL come from the germline V gene.

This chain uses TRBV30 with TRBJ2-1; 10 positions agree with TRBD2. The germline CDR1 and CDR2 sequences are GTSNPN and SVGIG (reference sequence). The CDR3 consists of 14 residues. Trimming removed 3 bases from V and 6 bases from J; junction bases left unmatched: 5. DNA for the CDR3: TGTGCCTGGAGCCCTAGCGGGGGTGGCAATGAGCAGTTCTTC. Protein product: CAWSPSGGGNEQFF.

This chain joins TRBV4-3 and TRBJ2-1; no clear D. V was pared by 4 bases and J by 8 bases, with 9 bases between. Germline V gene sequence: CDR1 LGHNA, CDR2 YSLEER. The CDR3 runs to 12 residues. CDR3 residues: CASSRLNDEQFF. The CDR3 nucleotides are TGCGCCAGCAGCCGCCTAAACGATGAGCAGTTCTTC.

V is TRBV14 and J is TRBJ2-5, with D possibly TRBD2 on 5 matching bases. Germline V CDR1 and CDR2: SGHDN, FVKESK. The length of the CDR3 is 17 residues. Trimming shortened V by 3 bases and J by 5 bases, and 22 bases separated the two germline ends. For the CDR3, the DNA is TGTGCCAGCAGCCAGACCTCGGGGTCAGCCCCCCGGGAGACCCAGTACTTC. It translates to CASSQTSGSAPRETQYF.

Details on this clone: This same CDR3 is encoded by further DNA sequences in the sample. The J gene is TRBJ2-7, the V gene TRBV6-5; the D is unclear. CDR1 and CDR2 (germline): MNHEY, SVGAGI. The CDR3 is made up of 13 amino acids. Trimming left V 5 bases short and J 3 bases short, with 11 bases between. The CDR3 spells CASSEGLLYEQYF. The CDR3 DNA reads TGTGCCAGCAGTGAAGGGTTGCTCTACGAGCAGTACTTC.

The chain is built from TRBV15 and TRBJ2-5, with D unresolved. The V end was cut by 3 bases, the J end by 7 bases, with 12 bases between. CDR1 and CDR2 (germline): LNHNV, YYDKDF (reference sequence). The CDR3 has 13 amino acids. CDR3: CATSSPMFRTQYF. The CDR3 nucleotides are TGTGCCACCAGCAGCCCCATGTTTAGGACCCAGTACTTC.

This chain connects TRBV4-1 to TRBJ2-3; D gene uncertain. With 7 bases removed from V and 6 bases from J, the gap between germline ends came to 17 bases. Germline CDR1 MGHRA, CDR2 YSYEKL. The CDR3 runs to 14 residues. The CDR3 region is CASNSGGAWDTQYF. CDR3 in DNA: TGCGCCAGCAATAGTGGCGGCGCATGGGATACGCAGTATTTT.

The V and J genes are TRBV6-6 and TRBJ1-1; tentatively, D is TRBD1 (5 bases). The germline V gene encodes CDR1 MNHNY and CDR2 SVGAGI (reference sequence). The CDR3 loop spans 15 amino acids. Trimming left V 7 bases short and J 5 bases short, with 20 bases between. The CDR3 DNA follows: TGTGCCAGCATTACCCCCGGGGGTGGGGGTACTGAAGCTTTCTTT. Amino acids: CASITPGGGGTEAFF.